This TCR beta chain was recovered during a study of type 1 and type 2 diabetes patients. PCR was run on genomic DNA. Amplification of the beta chain CDR3 used 30 forward and 13 reverse multiplex primers. MiXCR was run by TCRdb on the multiplex PCR reads, yielding one entry per CDR3 protein. Among about 290,000 distinct CDR3 sequences listed, over 45% were seen once. There are 13 residues in the CDR3. The V and J ends lost 3 bases and 9 bases respectively, with 15 bases between them. Germline-derived CDR1 and CDR2 are MDHEN and SYDVKM. The sequence was obtained from a man in his late teens or twenties with type 2 diabetes. The rearrangement joins TRBV28 to TRBJ2-7, with D tentatively TRBD2 (5 bases). The sample comprised peripheral blood mononuclear cells (PBMCs). The CDR3 loop reads CASSLGERTRQYF. CDR3 coding DNA: TGTGCCAGCAGTTTGGGAGAACGGACCCGGCAGTACTTC.